Listed below are T cell receptor beta chains from one sample, sequenced in a study of shared clonotypes between healthy human individuals. TCRdb's table, derived via immunoSEQ multiplex PCR, lists solely in-frame clones and lacks some. The table includes more than 2 million clones, more than 90% detected once. The sample consisted of naive CD4+ T cells sorted from blood. The receptors were sampled from a man between 18 and 35 years old in good health. Both conserved end residues are part of each CDR3. A D gene is named only where the DNA matches it firmly. Size values are once, few and many counts, or a class for expanded clones, and some rows have none.

v_gene: TRBV5-4
j_gene: TRBJ2-6
d_gene: TRBD1
abundance: .
CDR3aa: CASSGTGAGANVLTF
CDR3nt: TGTGCCAGCAGCGGTACAGGGGCTGGGGCCAACGTCCTGACTTTC

v_gene: TRBV6-1
j_gene: TRBJ1-2
d_gene: .
abundance: .
CDR3aa: CASSRGTGYTF
CDR3nt: TGTGCCAGCAGTAGGGGGACAGGCTACACCTTC

v_gene: TRBV18
j_gene: TRBJ2-3
d_gene: TRBD2
abundance: .
CDR3aa: CASSEGTSGDTQYF
CDR3nt: TGTGCCAGCTCAGAAGGGACTAGCGGAGATACGCAGTATTTT

v_gene: TRBV7-9
j_gene: TRBJ2-3
d_gene: TRBD2
abundance: .
CDR3aa: CASFAGVRDTQYF
CDR3nt: TGTGCCAGCTTTGCGGGAGTTAGAGATACGCAGTATTTT

v_gene: TRBV6-1
j_gene: TRBJ2-3
d_gene: .
abundance: .
CDR3aa: CASSARLGGTDTQYF
CDR3nt: TGTGCCAGCAGTGCCAGACTAGGTGGCACAGATACGCAGTATTTT

v_gene: TRBV2
j_gene: TRBJ1-1
d_gene: TRBD1
abundance: once
CDR3aa: CASYAGGAPGTEAFF
CDR3nt: TGTGCCAGCTATGCAGGGGGCGCCCCGGGCACTGAAGCTTTCTTT

v_gene: TRBV12-1
j_gene: TRBJ2-7
d_gene: .
abundance: .
CDR3aa: CASSFTPGRATYEQYF
CDR3nt: TGTGCCAGCAGCTTCACGCCAGGGAGGGCCACCTACGAGCAGTACTTC

v_gene: TRBV5-8
j_gene: TRBJ1-5
d_gene: .
abundance: .
CDR3aa: CASSRPLPNQPQHF
CDR3nt: TGTGCCAGCAGCAGACCTTTACCCAATCAGCCCCAGCATTTT

v_gene: TRBV19
j_gene: TRBJ1-5
d_gene: .
abundance: .
CDR3aa: CASSRATGSGNQPQHF
CDR3nt: TGTGCCAGTAGTAGAGCCACAGGGTCGGGCAATCAGCCCCAGCATTTT

v_gene: TRBV6-1
j_gene: TRBJ2-1
d_gene: TRBD2
abundance: .
CDR3aa: CASSEAPGGAWNSEQFF
CDR3nt: TGTGCCAGCAGTGAAGCGCCGGGAGGGGCATGGAACAGTGAGCAGTTCTTC

v_gene: TRBV6-1
j_gene: TRBJ1-4
d_gene: .
abundance: .
CDR3aa: CASSEWGRGREKLFF
CDR3nt: TGTGCCAGCAGTGAATGGGGCAGGGGAAGAGAAAAACTGTTTTTT

v_gene: TRBV25-1
j_gene: TRBJ2-4
d_gene: .
abundance: .
CDR3aa: CASSERDSDIQYF
CDR3nt: TGTGCCAGCAGTGAGCGGGATTCGGACATTCAGTACTTC

v_gene: TRBV7-2
j_gene: TRBJ1-5
d_gene: .
abundance: .
CDR3aa: CASSFERIYSNQPQHF
CDR3nt: TGTGCCAGCAGCTTTGAGAGGATCTATAGCAATCAGCCCCAGCATTTT

v_gene: TRBV7-2
j_gene: TRBJ2-3
d_gene: .
abundance: .
CDR3aa: CASSLFWADTQYF
CDR3nt: TGTGCCAGCAGCTTATTCTGGGCAGATACGCAGTATTTT

v_gene: TRBV4-3
j_gene: TRBJ1-5
d_gene: .
abundance: .
CDR3aa: CASSQDPPRGNQPQHF
CDR3nt: TGCGCCAGCAGCCAAGATCCCCCGAGGGGCAATCAGCCCCAGCATTTT

v_gene: TRBV18
j_gene: TRBJ1-5
d_gene: .
abundance: .
CDR3aa: CASSPVSGIPQPQHF
CDR3nt: TGTGCCAGCTCACCAGTCTCCGGTATCCCTCAGCCCCAGCATTTT

v_gene: TRBV5-1
j_gene: TRBJ1-4
d_gene: .
abundance: once
CDR3aa: CASRGATATNEKLFF
CDR3nt: TGCGCCAGCAGGGGGGCTACCGCAACTAATGAAAAACTGTTTTTT

v_gene: TRBV5-1
j_gene: TRBJ2-1
d_gene: .
abundance: .
CDR3aa: CASSLALHSYNEQFF
CDR3nt: TGCGCCAGCAGCTTGGCCCTACACTCCTACAATGAGCAGTTCTTC

v_gene: TRBV4-3
j_gene: TRBJ2-1
d_gene: .
abundance: .
CDR3aa: CASSRGGGAAYNEQFF
CDR3nt: TGCGCCAGCAGCCGAGGAGGCGGAGCAGCCTACAATGAGCAGTTCTTC